This T cell receptor (beta chain) was retrieved from a study of OX40 agonist ivuxolimab in advanced cancers. Produced via immunoSEQ multiplex PCR; TCRdb's table is partial and in-frame only. The data contain fewer than 45,000 clones, 80% to 90% of them seen just once; the ten biggest clones take up approximately 16%. This CDR3 has 15 amino acids. The V gene lost 1 base and the J gene lost 7 bases, with 14 bases spanning the gap. Germline V lookup: CDR1 SGHVS, CDR2 FNYEAQ. Source: CD4+ or CD8+ T cells sorted from blood, taken in a trial of the OX40 agonist ivuxolimab. This sequence was found in an adult with an advanced solid tumor such as melanoma, head and neck, liver or kidney cancer. The chain joins TRBV7-6 to TRBJ2-1; D is perhaps TRBD2 (5 bases). The CDR3 DNA reads as TGTGCCAGCAGCTTAGGAACTAGTCCTGGGAATGAGCAGTTCTTC. This encodes CASSLGTSPGNEQFF.